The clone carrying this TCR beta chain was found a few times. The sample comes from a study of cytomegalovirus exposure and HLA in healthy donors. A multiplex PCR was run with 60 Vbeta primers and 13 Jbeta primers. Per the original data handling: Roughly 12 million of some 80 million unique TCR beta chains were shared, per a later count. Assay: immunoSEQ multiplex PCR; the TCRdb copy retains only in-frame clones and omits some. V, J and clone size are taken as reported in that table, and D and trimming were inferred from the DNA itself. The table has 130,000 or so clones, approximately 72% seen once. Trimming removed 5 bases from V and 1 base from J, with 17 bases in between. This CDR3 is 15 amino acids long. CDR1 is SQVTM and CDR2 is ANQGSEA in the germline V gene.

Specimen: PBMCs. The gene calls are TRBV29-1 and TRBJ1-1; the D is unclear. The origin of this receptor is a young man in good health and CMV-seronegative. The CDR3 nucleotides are TGCAGCGTTCGTCCCCACGGGGTTGGGAACACTGAAGCTTTCTTT. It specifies CSVRPHGVGNTEAFF.